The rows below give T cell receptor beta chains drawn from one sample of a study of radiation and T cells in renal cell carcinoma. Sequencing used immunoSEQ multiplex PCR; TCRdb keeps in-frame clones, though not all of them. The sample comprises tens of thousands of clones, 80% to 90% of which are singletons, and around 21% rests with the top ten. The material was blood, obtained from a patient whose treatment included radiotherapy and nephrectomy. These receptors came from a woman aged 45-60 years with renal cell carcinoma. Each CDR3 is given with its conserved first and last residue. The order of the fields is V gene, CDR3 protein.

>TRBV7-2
CASSFYRAQETQYF
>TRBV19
CASSRQDVSYEQYF
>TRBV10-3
CAISESSGIDTQYF
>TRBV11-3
CASSHARGGTEAFF
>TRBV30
CAWSVAGFSGNTIYF
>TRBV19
CASSISPTGNTGELFF
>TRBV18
CASSVVPNGQETQYF
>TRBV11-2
CATRGLRTVIPYEQYF
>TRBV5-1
CASSRNPTTGTPDYSGNTIYF
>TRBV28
CASSKRDYGYTF
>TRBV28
CASNRGSALYGYTF
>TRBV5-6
CASESSGTADTQYF
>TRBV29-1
CSVETGVTDTQYF
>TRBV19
CASSNLDSFNQPQHF
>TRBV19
CASRGQGGQPQHF
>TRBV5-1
CASRKGLISERSVSDTGELFF
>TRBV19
CASRPAGGELFF
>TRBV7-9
CASSWTGGQGDTQYF
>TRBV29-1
CSAGRGNEKLFF
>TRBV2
CASLNPGSNYEQYF
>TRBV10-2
CASSESGQIDYEQYF
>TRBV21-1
CASSRSDGTGSYEQYF
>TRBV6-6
CASSYSSGSYEQYF
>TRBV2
CASRGARTANYGYTF
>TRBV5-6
CASSDPPWTTSSGNTIYF
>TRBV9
CASSRRQGQGDGYTF
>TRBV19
CASSPRAMGQETQYF
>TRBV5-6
CASRSFGEEHIQYF
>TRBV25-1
CASSDTNSPLHF
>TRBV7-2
CASSADGYSGNTIYF
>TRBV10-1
CASSRYSNTGELFF
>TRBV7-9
CASSLGQLTGYTF
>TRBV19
CASSIRGAGTGELFF
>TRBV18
CASSPSAMNTEAFF
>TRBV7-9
CASSSSRENSYEQYF
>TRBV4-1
CASSQVSLAGSYEQYF
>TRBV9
CASSVAPGSNSPLHF
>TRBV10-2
CASSGPGQADSYEQYF
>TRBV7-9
CASSVVVMDSGELFF